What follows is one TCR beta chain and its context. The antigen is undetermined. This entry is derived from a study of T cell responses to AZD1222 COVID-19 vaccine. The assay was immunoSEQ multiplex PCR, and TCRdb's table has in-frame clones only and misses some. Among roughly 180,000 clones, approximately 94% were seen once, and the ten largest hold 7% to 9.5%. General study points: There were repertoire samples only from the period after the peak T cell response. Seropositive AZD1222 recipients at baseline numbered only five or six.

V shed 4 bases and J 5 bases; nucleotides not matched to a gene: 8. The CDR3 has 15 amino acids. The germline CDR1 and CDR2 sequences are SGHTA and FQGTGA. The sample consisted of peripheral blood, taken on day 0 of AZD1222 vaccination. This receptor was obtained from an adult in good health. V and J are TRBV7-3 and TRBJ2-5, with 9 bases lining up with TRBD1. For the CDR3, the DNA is TGTGCCAGCAGCTCAGGAGGGACAGGGCTGGAGACCCAGTACTTC. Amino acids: CASSSGGTGLETQYF.